This T cell receptor (beta chain) originates from a study of blood T cell repertoires in COVID-19. Study background: Spain, Italy and the United States supplied samples that represented acute and convalescent COVID-19. The cDNA or gDNA used as material had been derived from T cells, B-cell-depleted T cells, or PBMCs.

Original processing notes: It was from reference gene primer amplification that nucleated cell counts were estimated. Sequenced by immunoSEQ multiplex PCR; TCRdb stores in-frame clones only, minus some. The DNA was the basis for D and trimming; V, J and clone size are from that table. The data contain about 72,000 clones, approximately 90% of them singletons. This CDR3 is 16 amino acids long. V was pared by 3 bases and J by 2 bases, with 14 bases between. CDR1 is SGHDN, CDR2 FVKESK, per germline. This clonotype was sampled from an older man with active or convalescent COVID-19. The chain is built from TRBV14 and TRBJ2-1; a weak D match, TRBD2 (5 bases). The sample comprised peripheral blood. The chain's CDR3 is CASSQRVGSPYNEQFF. CDR3 DNA: TGTGCCAGCAGCCAGAGGGTGGGCAGCCCCTACAATGAGCAGTTCTTC.